This is a list of T cell receptor beta chains from one sample in a study of T cell changes during pregnancy in multiple sclerosis. The repertoire was sequenced with immunoSEQ multiplex PCR; TCRdb's copy has only in-frame clones and lacks some. The sample lists 20,000 or so clones; just over 85% were seen once. Specimen: CD8+ T cells from peripheral blood mononuclear cells, collected in the third trimester of pregnancy. Receptor source: a female donor in good health, enrolled as a control in a pregnancy study. Both conserved end residues are part of each CDR3. D genes are given only for firm matches. Clone size is not always given. Where it is, it says once, few, many or a class for expanded clones.

TRBD1 TRBJ1-6 . TRBV4-2 TGTGCCAGCAGCCCCCGGGACAGAGGGGCAATAGGCTCACCCCTCCACTTT CASSPRDRGAIGSPLHF
TRBD1 TRBJ1-6 . TRBV27 TGTGCCAGCAGTTCAGACAGGGACCCTTCACCCCTCCACTTT CASSSDRDPSPLHF
TRBD1 TRBJ2-7 . TRBV13 TGTGCCAGCAGCCCCCAGGACAGGGTCGACGAGCAGTACTTC CASSPQDRVDEQYF
. TRBJ2-7 . TRBV2 TGTGCCTGCAACATCGACTCCTACGAGCAGTACTTC CACNIDSYEQYF
. TRBJ1-3 once TRBV7-9 TGTGCCAGCAGCTCGGGGGTAATCGGAAACACCATATATTTT CASSSGVIGNTIYF
TRBD1 TRBJ2-1 . TRBV7-9 TGTGCCAGCAGCCAGAATCAGGGGGCCCCAACCTACAATGAGCAGTTCTTC CASSQNQGAPTYNEQFF
TRBD2 TRBJ2-5 . TRBV15 TGTGCCACCAGCGGGGGGGAAGAGACCCAGTACTTC CATSGGEETQYF
. TRBJ1-5 . TRBV4-1 TGCGCCAGCAGCCCCAAAGGAAGGGAGGGGGTATTGGAGGGCAATCAGCCCCAGCATTTT CASSPKGREGVLEGNQPQHF
TRBD1 TRBJ1-6 . TRBV4-3 TGCGCCAGCAGCCAAGCAGACAGGGGGAATTCACCCCTCCACTTT CASSQADRGNSPLHF
TRBD1 TRBJ1-6 . TRBV27 TGTGCCAGCAGTGGGACAGGGAAATCACCCCTCCACTTT CASSGTGKSPLHF